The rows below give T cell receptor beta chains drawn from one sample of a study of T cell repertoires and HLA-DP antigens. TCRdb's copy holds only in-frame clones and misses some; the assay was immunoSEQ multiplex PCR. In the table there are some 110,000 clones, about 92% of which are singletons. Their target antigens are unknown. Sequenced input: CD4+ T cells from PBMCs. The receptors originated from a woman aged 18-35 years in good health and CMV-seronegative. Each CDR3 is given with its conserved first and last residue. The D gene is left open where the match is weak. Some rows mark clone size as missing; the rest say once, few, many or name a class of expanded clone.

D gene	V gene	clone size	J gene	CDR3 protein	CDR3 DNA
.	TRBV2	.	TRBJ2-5	CASSEGGETQYF	TGTGCCAGCAGTGAAGGGGGAGAGACCCAGTACTTC
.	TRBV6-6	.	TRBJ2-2	CASSDTSSGELFF	TGTGCCAGCAGTGACACAAGTTCCGGGGAGCTGTTTTTT
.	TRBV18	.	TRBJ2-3	CASSPLRSRATDTQYF	TGTGCCAGCTCACCCCTAAGATCCAGGGCCACAGATACGCAGTATTTT
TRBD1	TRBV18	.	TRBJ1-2	CASSPRAGTGGFYGYTF	TGTGCCAGCTCACCACGCGCCGGGACAGGGGGCTTCTATGGCTACACCTTC
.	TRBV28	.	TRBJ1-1	CASSPTTATRKAFF	TGTGCCAGCAGTCCCACGACCGCTACACGAAAGGCTTTCTTT
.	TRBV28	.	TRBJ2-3	CASTEGGARNTDTQYF	TGTGCCAGCACCGAGGGGGGAGCGAGAAACACAGATACGCAGTATTTT
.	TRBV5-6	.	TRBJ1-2	CASSLPGQETHYGYTF	TGTGCCAGCAGCTTACCGGGGCAGGAGACCCACTATGGCTACACCTTC
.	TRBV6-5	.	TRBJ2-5	CASSPGSEETQYF	TGCGCCAGCAGCCCTGGATCAGAGGAGACCCAGTACTTC
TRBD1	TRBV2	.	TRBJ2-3	CASSAGTGVTDTQYF	TGTGCCAGCAGCGCCGGGACAGGGGTCACAGATACGCAGTATTTT
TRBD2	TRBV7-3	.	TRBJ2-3	CASSRDYTDTQYF	TGTGCCAGCAGTCGGGACTACACAGATACGCAGTATTTT
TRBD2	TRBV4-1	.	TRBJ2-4	CASSRGALAGTQNIQYF	TGCGCCAGCAGCCGAGGGGCACTAGCGGGCACCCAAAACATTCAGTACTTC
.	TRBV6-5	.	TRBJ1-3	CASSYSSPGNTIYF	TGTGCCAGCAGTTACTCCTCACCTGGAAACACCATATATTTT
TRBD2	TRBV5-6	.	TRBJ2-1	CASSERTSVYNEQFF	TGTGCCAGCAGCGAGAGGACTAGCGTCTACAATGAGCAGTTCTTC
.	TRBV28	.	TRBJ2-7	CASSLRIYEQYF	TGTGCCAGCAGTTTGAGGATCTACGAGCAGTACTTC
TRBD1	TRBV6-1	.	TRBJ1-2	CASSPRAGGDYGYTF	TGTGCCAGCAGCCCTCGGGCAGGGGGCGACTATGGCTACACCTTC
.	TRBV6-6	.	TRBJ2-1	CASTPLRGSSYNEQFF	TGTGCCAGCACCCCCTTAAGGGGGAGCTCCTACAATGAGCAGTTCTTC
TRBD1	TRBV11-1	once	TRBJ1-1	CASSLTGDGTEAFF	TGTGCCAGCAGCCTGACAGGGGATGGGACTGAAGCTTTCTTT
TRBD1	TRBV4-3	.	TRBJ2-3	CASSQDSAGGIVDTQYF	TGCGCCAGCAGCCAAGATTCAGCAGGGGGCATTGTTGATACGCAGTATTTT
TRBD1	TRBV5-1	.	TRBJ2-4	CASSLEVGQGAKNIQYF	TGCGCCAGCAGCTTGGAGGTAGGACAGGGAGCCAAAAACATTCAGTACTTC
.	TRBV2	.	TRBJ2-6	CASSLDKAPPTAASGANVLTF	TGTGCCAGCAGCCTCGACAAGGCCCCCCCAACAGCCGCCTCTGGGGCCAACGTCCTGACTTTC
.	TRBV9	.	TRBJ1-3	CASSIMSSGNTIYF	TGTGCCAGCAGTATCATGAGCTCTGGAAACACCATATATTTT
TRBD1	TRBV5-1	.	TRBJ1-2	CASSLAQGETGAYGYTF	TGCGCCAGCAGCCTGGCACAGGGGGAAACGGGAGCCTATGGCTACACCTTC
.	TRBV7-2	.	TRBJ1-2	CASSLEGTYGYTF	TGTGCCAGCAGCTTAGAGGGCACCTATGGCTACACCTTC
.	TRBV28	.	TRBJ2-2	CASSLHGDLLTGELFF	TGTGCCAGCAGTTTACACGGGGACTTGTTGACCGGGGAGCTGTTTTTT
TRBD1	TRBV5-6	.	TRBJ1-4	CASSFGTALEKLFF	TGTGCCAGCAGCTTCGGGACAGCCCTTGAAAAACTGTTTTTT
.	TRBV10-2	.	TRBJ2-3	CASRQTTDTQYF	TGCGCCTCGAGACAAACCACAGATACGCAGTATTTT
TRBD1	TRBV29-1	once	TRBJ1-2	CSVVPQGSGGYTF	TGCAGCGTTGTACCACAGGGGAGCGGGGGCTACACCTTC
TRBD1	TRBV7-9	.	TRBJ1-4	CASSPGAGTVIEKLFF	TGTGCCAGCAGCCCGGGTGCCGGGACAGTAATTGAAAAACTGTTTTTT
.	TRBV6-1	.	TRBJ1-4	CASSEMGGATNEKLFF	TGTGCCAGCAGTGAAATGGGAGGGGCAACTAATGAAAAACTGTTTTTT
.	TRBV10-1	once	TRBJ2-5	CASSESNIPSQETQYF	TGCGCCAGCAGTGAGTCGAACATCCCGAGCCAGGAGACCCAGTACTTC
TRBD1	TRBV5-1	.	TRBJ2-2	CASSLGATGGAGELFF	TGCGCCAGCAGCTTGGGGGCGACAGGGGGGGCCGGGGAGCTGTTTTTT
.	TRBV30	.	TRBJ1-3	CAWSTGGNTIYF	TGTGCCTGGAGTACAGGGGGAAACACCATATATTTT
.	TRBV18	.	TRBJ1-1	CASSPSPHTSGTEAFF	TGTGCCAGCTCACCCTCTCCCCATACATCCGGCACTGAAGCTTTCTTT
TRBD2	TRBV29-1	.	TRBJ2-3	CSFLSGYPLDTQYF	TGCAGCTTTCTTAGCGGGTATCCATTAGATACGCAGTATTTT
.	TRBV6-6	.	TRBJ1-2	CASSYVSINYGYTF	TGTGCCAGCAGTTACGTCTCGATTAACTATGGCTACACCTTC
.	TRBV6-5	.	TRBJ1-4	CASSYGTTTNEKLFF	TGTGCCAGCAGTTACGGCACTACAACTAATGAAAAACTGTTTTTT